This T cell receptor (beta chain) was captured in a study of blood T cells in healthy people across ages. Study-wide points: Naive T cell percentage and TCR beta diversity correlated strongly.

This clonotype was seen a few times. Its target is unknown. Being one base from a much bigger clone, this may be a read error. CDR3 length: 14 residues. Germline CDR1 reads SGHAT; CDR2 reads FQDESV (reference sequence). V shed 5 bases and J shed 9 bases, with 17 bases lying between them. Together with a sample-barcoded 5' primer, a J-beta primer mix was included in a second PCR lasting roughly 7 to 11 cycles. Each of the cDNA molecules was tagged by a template-switch adaptor with 12 random nucleotides. CDR3-containing paired-end reads numbered at least 3 million in each sample. TCRdb re-analysed the 5' RACE reads in MiXCR, keeping a single row per CDR3 protein. The sample holds 350,000 to 450,000 distinct CDR3 sequences, approximately 47% seen once.

The V and J genes are TRBV11-1 and TRBJ2-4, with a possible D match to TRBD2 (6 bases). The specimen was blood. The sequence was collected from a man aged 55 to 69 in good health. CDR3 sequence: CASSVESGRSIQYF. CDR3 nucleotide sequence: TGTGCCAGCAGCGTAGAGTCTGGGAGGTCCATTCAGTACTTC.